These 23 T cell receptor beta chains came from one sample sequenced in a study of identical twins. TCRdb called the 5' RACE reads again in MiXCR, with one record for every CDR3 protein. The table records some 1,700,000 distinct CDR3 sequences, less than 40% of them present only once. The sequenced sample consisted of cord blood. These receptors were collected from a newborn girl in good health.

The chain uses TRBV2 and TRBJ2-3; no reliable D call. The germline V gene encodes CDR1 SNHLY and CDR2 FYNNEI. V gave up 1 base and J gave up 7 bases, with 9 bases separating them. This CDR3 is built from 13 residues. CDR3: CASSEVSPNTQYF. CDR3 bases: TGTGCCAGCAGTGAAGTCTCCCCGAATACGCAGTATTTT.

J is TRBJ2-7 and V is TRBV13; a weak D match, TRBD1 (6 bases). CDR1 and CDR2 from the germline V gene are PRHDT and FYEKMQ (reference sequence). The CDR3 extends over 15 amino acids. The germline V and J ends were trimmed by 5 bases and 0 bases, with 14 bases remaining between them. As DNA, the CDR3 is TGTGCCAGCAGCCCGGCTAGGGGGAGCTCCTACGAGCAGTACTTC. Translating gives CASSPARGSSYEQYF.

The chain has TRBV30 and TRBJ2-3; 14 positions agree with TRBD2. Germline values: CDR1 GTSNPN, CDR2 SVGIG (reference sequence). The CDR3 has 13 residues. Trimming took 5 bases from V and 8 from J; bases not matched to a gene: 3. CDR3 region: CAWSGTSGGTQYF. In nucleotides, the CDR3 is TGTGCCTGGTCCGGGACTAGCGGGGGTACGCAGTATTTT. Complete variable domain (other parts from reference TRBV30 and TRBJ2-3): SQTIHQWPATLVQPVGSPLSLECTVEGTSNPNLYWYRQAAGRGLQLLFYSVGIGQISSEVPQNLSASRPQDRQFILSSKKLLLSDSGFYLCAWSGTSGGTQYFGPGTRLTVL.

This clonotype has more than one count but fewer than ten. The chain is built from TRBV20-1 and TRBJ2-5; the match to TRBD2 covers 8 bases. The CDR3 is made up of 15 amino acids. Germline-derived CDR1 and CDR2 are DFQATT and SNEGSKA (reference sequence). Trimming at V came to 3 bases and at J to 2 bases, leaving 8 bases not matched to a gene. The CDR3 DNA is TGCAGTGCTAGGTCCGGGACTAGAAATCAAGAGACCCAGTACTTC. Translation gives CSARSGTRNQETQYF.

Worth noting for this clonotype: Since a much larger clone is just one base distant, this may be a read error. The chain uses TRBV4-2 and TRBJ2-1, with TRBD2 matching over 8 bases. This CDR3 has 15 amino acids. The germline V gene has CDR1 LGHNA and CDR2 YNFKEQ. DNA for the CDR3: TGTGCCAACAGCCAAGCAGAGCGGGAGTGGGATGAGCAGTTCTTC. Protein sequence: CANSQAEREWDEQFF.

The chain is built from TRBV5-5 and TRBJ2-7; 9 positions agree with TRBD1. This CDR3 has 15 amino acids. The J segment lost 2 bases and the V segment lost 4 bases, leaving 7 bases of the junction unmatched. Germline V gene data show CDR1 as SGHKS and CDR2 as YYEKEE (reference sequence). The CDR3 here is CASSVGGQGTYEQYF. CDR3 nucleotides: TGTGCCAGCAGCGTTGGAGGACAGGGGACCTACGAGCAGTACTTC. The complete variable domain, with remaining parts taken from reference TRBV5-5 and TRBJ2-7, reads DAGVTQSPTHLIKTRGQQVTLRCSPISGHKSVSWYQQVLGQGPQFIFQYYEKEERGRGNFPDRFSARQFPNYSSELNVNALLLGDSALYLCASSVGGQGTYEQYFGPGTRLTVT.

This rearrangement joins TRBV7-3 to TRBJ2-7; 7 nucleotides agree with TRBD2. Germline trimming cut 1 base from V and 0 bases from J; bases unmatched to any gene: 3. The CDR3 consists of 15 residues. CDR1 is SGHTA and CDR2 is FQGTGA in the germline V gene. CDR3 sequence: CASSLKGGDSYEQYF. In nucleotides, the CDR3 is TGTGCCAGCAGCTTAAAGGGAGGGGACTCCTACGAGCAGTACTTC.

This clonotype was seen only a few times. CDR3 sequence reads: CASSGRGSENIQYF. The CDR3 coding sequence is TGTGCCAGCAGTGGGAGGGGGTCGGAAAACATTCAGTACTTC. The rearrangement links TRBV2 to TRBJ2-4, with D perhaps assigned TRBD1 or TRBD2 (6 bases each). The V gene's germline CDR1 is SNHLY and CDR2 FYNNEI. Trimming pared 4 bases from V and 5 bases from J, leaving 12 bases between. This CDR3 spans 14 amino acids.

This clonotype was seen more than once but under ten times. The chain uses TRBV19 and TRBJ2-1; TRBD1 agrees at 8 bases. This CDR3 is 17 amino acids long. Germline loops: CDR1 LNHDA, CDR2 SQIVND (reference sequence). The V segment lost 7 bases and the J segment 6 bases; nucleotides outside the gene matches: 17. CDR3 in DNA: TGTGCCAGTACCAAAGACATCAGGGGGCACGGGGGCAATGAGCAGTTCTTC. Translated: CASTKDIRGHGGNEQFF.

In DNA, the CDR3 is TGTGCCAGCAGCCAACTTACCGGGACCGCTTACAATGAGCAGTTCTTC. The encoded protein is CASSQLTGTAYNEQFF. The rearrangement joins TRBV14 to TRBJ2-1, with D possibly being TRBD1 or TRBD2 (5 bases each). The V end was cut by 2 bases, the J end by 4 bases, with 15 bases between. This CDR3 spans 16 amino acids. CDR1 is SGHDN and CDR2 is FVKESK in the germline V gene.

As regards this clonotype: A read error is possible here, since a much larger clone lies one base away. The rearrangement uses TRBV12-3 or TRBV12-4 and TRBJ2-1; 10 bases align to TRBD2. The J call is in doubt because the DNA end fits TRBJ2-7 better. This CDR3 spans 16 amino acids. CDR3 nucleotides: TGTGCCAGCACCACGGGACTAGCGAGAATTTACAATGAGCAGTACTTC. Translating it yields CASTTGLARIYNEQYF.

V is TRBV20-1 and J is TRBJ2-3; 9 bases fit TRBD2. Trimming at V came to 3 bases and at J to 2 bases, leaving 6 bases not matched to a gene. Germline lookup yields CDR1 DFQATT and CDR2 SNEGSKA (reference sequence). The CDR3 has 15 residues. Here the CDR3 DNA reads TGCAGTGCTAGTCGGGCGGGAGGGCTCACAGATACGCAGTATTTT. Residues: CSASRAGGLTDTQYF.

The chain has TRBV5-8 and TRBJ2-5, with 8 bases aligning to TRBD2. The germline gives CDR1 SGHTS, CDR2 YDEGEE. This CDR3 comprises 17 residues. After removal of 2 bases from V and 5 bases from J, the junction contained 14 bases not matched to a gene. The CDR3 reads CASSLPIAGWSEETQYF. In nucleotides, the CDR3 is TGTGCCAGCAGCTTACCAATAGCGGGATGGTCTGAGGAGACCCAGTACTTC.

The rearrangement uses TRBV29-1 and TRBJ1-2, with D maybe TRBD1 (6 bases). CDR3 length: 12 amino acids. Looked up from germline, CDR1 is SQVTM and CDR2 is ANQGSEA. CDR3 sequence: CSDGGPRYGYTF. As DNA, the CDR3 is TGCAGTGACGGGGGGCCCCGCTATGGCTACACCTTC.

This clonotype was counted a few times. The rearrangement joins TRBV12-3 or TRBV12-4 to TRBJ2-1, with a possible D match to TRBD2 (6 bases). CDR3 length equals 13 residues. V was cut by 7 bases and J by 4 bases, with 11 bases left in between. CDR3 sequence: CASTLLAYNEQFF. The CDR3, as DNA: TGTGCCAGCACCCTACTAGCTTACAATGAGCAGTTCTTC.

The rearrangement uses TRBV6-1 and TRBJ1-5; D perhaps matches TRBD1 (6 bases). The length of the CDR3 is 15 residues. The V end lost 1 base, the J end lost 5 bases, and 12 bases lay between the germline ends. The germline gives CDR1 MNHNS, CDR2 SASEGT. CDR3 amino acids: CASSEGYRVYQPQHF. The CDR3, as DNA: TGTGCCAGCAGTGAAGGCTACAGGGTCTATCAGCCCCAGCATTTT.

Many counts were recorded for this clonotype. The rearrangement uses TRBV12-3 or TRBV12-4 and TRBJ1-1, with D maybe TRBD1 (5 bases). V was shortened by 3 bases and J by 3 bases, with 8 bases between the two germline ends. This CDR3 has 13 amino acids. CDR3 region: CASSFREDTEAFF. CDR3 in DNA: TGTGCCAGCAGTTTCAGGGAGGACACTGAAGCTTTCTTT.

This chain links TRBV4-2 with TRBJ2-3; 9 bases map to TRBD1. CDR1 and CDR2 (germline): LGHNA, YNFKEQ. The ends lost 2 bases at V and 2 bases at J; junction bases unmatched: 8. This CDR3 is built from 17 residues. The DNA of the CDR3 is TGTGCCAGCAGCCAACCCTACCGGGACAGGGTCACAGATACGCAGTATTTT. Residues: CASSQPYRDRVTDTQYF.

This clonotype was counted a few times. The CDR3 DNA reads TGTGCCAGTAGTATGGGGACAGTGGAGGATGAGCAGTTCTTC. This translates into CASSMGTVEDEQFF. The chain links TRBV19 to TRBJ2-1; 7 bases are a match to TRBD1. After removal of 3 bases from V and 8 bases from J, the junction contained 7 bases not matched to a gene. CDR1 and CDR2 from the germline V gene are LNHDA and SQIVND (reference sequence). This CDR3 region has 14 residues.

This clonotype was seen many times. The chain couples TRBV29-1 to TRBJ1-2; D is uncertain. CDR3 size: 16 residues. CDR1 and CDR2 from the germline V gene are SQVTM and ANQGSEA. V was trimmed by 1 base and J by 2 bases, leaving 17 bases between them. Written as DNA, the CDR3 is TGCAGCGTTGAAGTCTGGACTCCCCTGGGGAACTATGGCTACACCTTC. Translating it yields CSVEVWTPLGNYGYTF.

The chain employs TRBV28 and TRBJ2-3, with D possibly called TRBD1 or TRBD2 (7 bases each). V was cut by 3 bases and J by 4 bases, with 23 bases left in between. Germline V gives CDR1 MDHEN, CDR2 SYDVKM. The CDR3 sequence is 18 residues long. The CDR3 bases are TGTGCCAGCAGTTTTGATCCTCGAGAGGGGGCGGGAGCAGATACGCAGTATTTT. It codes for CASSFDPREGAGADTQYF.

This clonotype has only a few counts. The V gene is TRBV20-1, the J gene TRBJ2-1, with 8 bases that match TRBD2. Germline loops: CDR1 DFQATT, CDR2 SNEGSKA (reference sequence). The junction had 12 bases not matched to a gene; V was cut back by 3 bases and J by 8 bases. The CDR3 spans 15 residues. The CDR3 nucleotides are TGCAGTGCTAGCTCCCTCGGGGGGGCCCCCTATGAGCAGTTCTTC. This gives the protein CSASSLGGAPYEQFF.

Ten or more counts support this clonotype. The rearrangement uses TRBV20-1 and TRBJ2-5; TRBD2 matches at 10 bases. V trimming: 6 bases; J trimming: 3 bases; junction bases outside the gene matches: 4. The CDR3 has 13 amino acids. Germline-derived CDR1 and CDR2 are DFQATT and SNEGSKA (reference sequence). CDR3 DNA: TGCAGTGCGACGCTAGCGGGGGAAGAGACCCAGTACTTC. Translated, it gives CSATLAGEETQYF.